This T cell receptor beta chain was captured in a study of blood T cell repertoires in COVID-19. Study-level background: PBMCs, B-cell-depleted T cells, or T cells provided the cDNA or gDNA that made up the material.

This CDR3 has 14 residues. CDR1 is DFQATT, CDR2 SNEGSKA, per germline (reference sequence). V trimming: 3 bases; J trimming: 9 bases; junction bases outside the gene matches: 11. Per the study methods: Amplifying reference gene primers gave estimates of nucleated cell counts. The table came from immunoSEQ multiplex PCR; TCRdb's copy has only in-frame clones and leaves some out. Clone size and V and J calls were adopted from that table, with D and trimming inferred from the DNA. This sample has roughly 180,000 clones; 79% occur once, and the top ten carry 7% to 10%. The sequencing sample was made of peripheral blood. This clonotype was obtained from a woman aged 60-70 years with COVID-19, enrolled during active disease. This chain joins TRBV20-1 and TRBJ2-1, with TRBD1 matching over 7 bases. CDR3 in DNA: TGCAGTGCTAGTGGGACAGTTTTACTCCCTGAGCAGTTCTTC. It translates to CSASGTVLLPEQFF.